This T cell receptor beta chain was recorded in a study of post-analysis software for immune sequencing data (dated by TCRdb to between 2014 and 2017). In the study overall: Disease courses on record covered relapsing-remitting, secondary progressive and progressive-relapsing multiple sclerosis, though some patients had no subtype annotation. Patient repertoires were compared against about a dozen previously published healthy control repertoires from donors aged roughly 6 to 26 years. A subset of samples was prepared in parallel using single-end sample barcoding, then pooled and co-amplified after Illumina adapter ligation. Summary of the overall study and its limitations: Significantly higher frequencies in patients than in controls were found for roughly 5 TRBV segments, including TRBV5-6, TRBV5-1 and TRBV20-1. Direct clustering with F measure revealed strong co-clustering of samples prepared in the same batch, which led to a batch-effect correction. Significantly lower normalized Chao1 diversity was found in multiple sclerosis patients than in controls, suggesting substantial peripheral T-cell clonal expansion. The control group was slightly older than the multiple sclerosis patient group.

Libraries were built with PCR. TCRdb names Illumina HiSeq 2500 as the instrument used. Unique molecular identifiers were incorporated into TCR beta cDNA libraries to reduce PCR and sequencing biases. Approximately 500,000 cDNA molecules were obtained per 1 to 10 million input T cells, so each molecule approximated one T cell. Patient libraries were prepared and sequenced with the same protocol used for the earlier healthy control dataset. Samples belonging to the same batch were prepared together, multiplexed and sequenced on a shared HiSeq lane. Per the authors' processing: Raw barcoded reads were processed with MIGEC, and single-read molecular identifier groups were discarded before consensus assembly and CDR3 extraction. Clonotype tables were post-analysed with VDJtools, and diversity was normalized by down-sampling all datasets to the smallest sample size. In repertoire overlap clustering, CDR3 amino acid sequences, but not nucleotide sequences, were matched to correct batch-related cross-sample contamination. TCRdb redid the processing of the public reads, applying fastp at Q25 and MiXCR, and retained in-frame beta chains. Each CDR3 protein appears once, grouped with its most common genes and DNA. TCRdb's processing, not the study's, gives the V and J calls here. Across this sample there are roughly 400,000 distinct CDR3 sequences, with about 40% seen only once. 6% to 9% of the sample rests with the top ten.

CDR1 and CDR2, looked up from the germline V gene, are SGHRS and YFSETQ. Measured from the cysteine to the phenylalanine, the CDR3 is 15 residues long. Just the 45-base CDR3 DNA is kept, in frame starting at base 1. Germline trimming amounts to 0 bases on V and 2 bases on J, with 3 as the count of junction bases outside the gene matches. TCR beta repertoires were profiled from peripheral blood of 13 young patients with multiple sclerosis to demonstrate the VDJtools post-analysis software. The multiple sclerosis patients were children and adolescents between roughly 6 and 17 years of age. As regards this clonotype: Its target antigen remains unknown. Qualities for individual bases were not recorded, and no much larger clone is one base off.

Recombination linked TRBV5-1 to TRBJ2-5, with TRBD2 matching 8 junction bases. Sequencing was done on a sample of blood. The clonotype was recovered from a girl aged 2 to 10 with multiple sclerosis. The bases are TGCGCCAGCAGCTTGGTAGCGGGGCAACAAGAGACCCAGTACTTC. Translated, it reads CASSLVAGQQETQYF.